This TCR beta chain comes out of a study of patients and donors after allogeneic stem cell transplantation. This clonotype turned up a few times. TCRdb re-analysed the RT-PCR reads in MiXCR, keeping a single row per CDR3 protein. This sample has roughly 960,000 distinct CDR3 sequences, with under 20% found just once. This CDR3 spans 12 amino acids. V dropped 1 base and J dropped 4 bases, with 8 bases sitting between them. Germline assignment: CDR1 SQVTM and CDR2 ANQGSEA. Input material: blood, either unsorted or a sorted T cell fraction (not recorded which). The genes are TRBV29-1 and TRBJ2-7, with D perhaps TRBD2 (6 bases). The receptor was isolated from a human donor who was either an allogeneic HSCT recipient or a stem cell or donor lymphocyte infusion donor (not recorded which). It is not recorded whose cells these are; they may come from a transplant donor. The DNA of the CDR3 is TGCAGCGTTGAAGTAGGGAGGTACGAGCAGTACTTC. It specifies CSVEVGRYEQYF.